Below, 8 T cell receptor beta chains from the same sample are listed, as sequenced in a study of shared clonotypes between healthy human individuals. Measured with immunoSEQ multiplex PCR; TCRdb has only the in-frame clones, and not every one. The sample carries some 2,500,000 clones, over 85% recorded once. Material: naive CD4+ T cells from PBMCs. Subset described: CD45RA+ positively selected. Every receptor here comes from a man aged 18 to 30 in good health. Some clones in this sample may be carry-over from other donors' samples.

Here the CDR3 reads CASSLGDFNEKLFF. DNA for the CDR3: TGTGCCAGCAGCTTGGGGGACTTTAATGAAAAACTGTTTTTT. This rearrangement joins TRBV5-5 to TRBJ1-4; TRBD1 might be the D (5 bases). V shed 0 bases and J shed 4 bases, with 7 bases lying between them. The germline gives CDR1 SGHKS, CDR2 YYEKEE (reference sequence). The CDR3 runs to 14 residues.

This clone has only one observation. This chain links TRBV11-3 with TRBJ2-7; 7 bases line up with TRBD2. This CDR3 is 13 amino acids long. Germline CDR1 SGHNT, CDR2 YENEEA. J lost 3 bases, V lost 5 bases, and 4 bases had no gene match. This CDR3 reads CASSLGLHYEQYF. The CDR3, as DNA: TGTGCCAGCAGCCTGGGACTACACTACGAGCAGTACTTC.

The CDR3 protein is CAWSPRLYGYTF. The CDR3 DNA follows: TGTGCCTGGAGTCCAAGGCTCTATGGCTACACCTTC. V gene TRBV30 combines with J gene TRBJ1-2; D is undetermined. From germline, CDR1 is GTSNPN and CDR2 SVGIG (reference sequence). The V and J ends lost 2 bases and 4 bases respectively, with 8 bases between them. CDR3 size: 12 residues.

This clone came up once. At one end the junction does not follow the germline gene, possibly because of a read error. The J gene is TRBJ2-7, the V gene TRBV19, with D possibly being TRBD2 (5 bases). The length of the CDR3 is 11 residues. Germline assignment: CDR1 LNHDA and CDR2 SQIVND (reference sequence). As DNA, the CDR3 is TGTGCCAGTATAGAGGGTTACGGGCAGTACTTC. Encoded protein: CASIEGYGQYF.

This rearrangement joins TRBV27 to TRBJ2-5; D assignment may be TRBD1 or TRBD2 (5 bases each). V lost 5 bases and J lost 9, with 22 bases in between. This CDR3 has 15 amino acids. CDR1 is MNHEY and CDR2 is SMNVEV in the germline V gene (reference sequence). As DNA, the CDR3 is TGTGCCAGCAGTCTCACCGGGACGGCGTTCGGGCCCCAGTACTTC. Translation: CASSLTGTAFGPQYF.

CDR3 DNA sequence: TGTGCCAGCACCCCAACCTGGGGACAGGGCCAAGAGACCCAGTACTTC. Its translation is CASTPTWGQGQETQYF. The genes are TRBV28 and TRBJ2-5; the match to TRBD1 covers 9 bases. V shed 7 bases and J 1 base; nucleotides not matched to a gene: 10. Germline V gene lookup returns CDR1 MDHEN and CDR2 SYDVKM. This CDR3 is built from 16 residues.

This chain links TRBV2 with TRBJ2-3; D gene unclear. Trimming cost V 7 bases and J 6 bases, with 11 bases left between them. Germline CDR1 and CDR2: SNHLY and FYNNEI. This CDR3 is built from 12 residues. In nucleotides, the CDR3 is TGTGCCAGCAAAAATCAATATGATACGCAGTATTTT. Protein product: CASKNQYDTQYF.

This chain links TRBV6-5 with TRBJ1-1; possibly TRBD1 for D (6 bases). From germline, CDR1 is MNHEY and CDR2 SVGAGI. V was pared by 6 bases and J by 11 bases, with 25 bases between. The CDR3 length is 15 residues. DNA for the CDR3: TGTGCCAGCAGCATGGGGGGGGCGCCCCCGATATTCGCTTTCTTT. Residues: CASSMGGAPPIFAFF.